Each of the 22 T cell receptor beta chains below was sequenced from the same sample in a study of T cell responses to AZD1222 COVID-19 vaccine (dated by TCRdb to the early 2020s). What this sample's time point label stands for: baseline before first vaccination. To prepare the library, the immunoSEQ multiplex PCR assay was applied. Not all clones reach the TCRdb copy of this immuneACCESS table, which keeps in-frame sequences only. Checked studies attribute under half of the gap to unresolved V genes and leave the rest unexplained. The sample table contains some 130,000 clones; only one count was recorded for roughly 90% of them. The ten most abundant clones make up under 2% of the sample. Here the sequenced sample was peripheral blood, taken on day 0 of AZD1222 vaccination. These TCRs come from an adult in good health.

This chain joins TRBV11-3 and TRBJ2-1, with D possibly matching TRBD1 (5 bases). Germline V gene lookup returns CDR1 SGHNT and CDR2 YENEEA. V gave up 2 bases and J gave up 1 base, with 9 bases separating them. The CDR3 is 15 residues long. The CDR3 loop is CASSLTQASYNEQFF. The CDR3 DNA follows: TGTGCCAGCAGCTTAACACAGGCGTCCTACAATGAGCAGTTCTTC.

The J gene is TRBJ1-4, the V gene TRBV7-2, with 8 positions matching TRBD1. The junction had 2 bases not matched to a gene; V was cut back by 7 bases and J by 10 bases. The length of the CDR3 is 11 residues. The germline gives CDR1 SGHTA, CDR2 FQGNSA. For the CDR3, the DNA is TGTGCCAGCACTGGACAGGGAAAACTGTTTTTT. Protein sequence: CASTGQGKLFF.

The sample holds one count of this clone. V gene TRBV6-2 or TRBV6-3 combines with J gene TRBJ2-2, with 11 bases identical to TRBD1. Per germline, CDR1 MNHEY and CDR2 SVGEGT. The trim removed 6 bases at V and 6 bases at J, leaving 12 bases unmatched. This CDR3 spans 17 amino acids. The CDR3 here is CASSRPGTGGFAGELFF. The CDR3 bases are TGTGCCAGCAGCCGACCCGGGACAGGGGGATTTGCCGGGGAGCTGTTTTTT.

The chain uses TRBV5-1 and TRBJ1-2, with 9 bases fitting TRBD1. This CDR3 has 15 residues. J lost 0 bases, V lost 0 bases, and 0 bases had no gene match. Germline V gene sequence: CDR1 SGHRS, CDR2 YFSETQ. The CDR3: CASSLGTGANYGYTF. DNA of the CDR3: TGCGCCAGCAGCTTGGGGACAGGGGCTAACTATGGCTACACCTTC. Based on the CDR3 plus reference TRBV5-1 and TRBJ1-2, the full variable domain is KAGVTQTPRYLIKTRGQQVTLSCSPISGHRSVSWYQQTPGQGLQFLFEYFSETQRNKGNFPGRFSGRQFSNSRSEMNVSTLELGDSALYLCASSLGTGANYGYTFGSGTRLTVV.

V gene TRBV6-2 or TRBV6-3 combines with J gene TRBJ1-2; 8 nucleotides agree with TRBD1. This CDR3 has 13 residues. V lost 6 bases and J lost 9; bases outside the gene matches: 9. Looked up from germline, CDR1 is MNHEY and CDR2 is SVGEGT. The CDR3 region is CASSPQGGLSYTF. The CDR3, as DNA: TGTGCCAGCAGCCCACAGGGGGGACTTAGCTACACCTTC.

This sequence joins TRBV9 and TRBJ1-1; 12 bases agree with TRBD1. Germline V gene lookup returns CDR1 SGDLS and CDR2 YYNGEE. This CDR3 is built from 18 residues. J gave up 0 bases and V 0 bases, and 6 bases lay outside the gene matches. CDR3 region: CASSVAPGTGGLNTEAFF. CDR3 in DNA: TGTGCCAGCAGCGTAGCCCCCGGGACAGGGGGCCTGAACACTGAAGCTTTCTTT.

The CDR3 sequence: CSVDQAGFGTEAFF. In nucleotides, the CDR3 is TGCAGCGTTGATCAAGCGGGTTTCGGCACTGAAGCTTTCTTT. The chain has TRBV29-1 and TRBJ1-1; D is undetermined. CDR3 size: 14 residues. Germline V gene lookup returns CDR1 SQVTM and CDR2 ANQGSEA. Trimming left V 3 bases short and J 4 bases short, with 15 bases between.

The chain has TRBV6-4 and TRBJ1-2; no definite D call. Looked up from germline, CDR1 is MRHNA and CDR2 is SNTAGT. Deletions cut 0 bases from V and 7 bases from J, with 9 bases between. The CDR3 loop spans 13 amino acids. CDR3 protein: CASSDSPEFGYTF. The DNA for the CDR3 is TGTGCCAGCAGTGACTCCCCGGAGTTTGGCTACACCTTC.

The J gene is TRBJ2-1, the V gene TRBV2; D unresolved. With 9 bases removed from V and 0 bases from J, the gap between germline ends came to 12 bases. Germline V gene sequence: CDR1 SNHLY, CDR2 FYNNEI. The CDR3 is made up of 14 amino acids. The CDR3 nucleotides are TGTGCCAGAATGGGATTCTCCTCCTACAATGAGCAGTTCTTC. Amino acid sequence: CARMGFSSYNEQFF.

This clone was seen just once. The rearrangement uses TRBV28 and TRBJ1-1; unclear D gene. The V gene lost 2 bases and the J gene lost 1 base, with 8 bases spanning the gap. Germline CDR1 MDHEN, CDR2 SYDVKM. CDR3 length: 14 residues. The CDR3, as DNA: TGTGCCAGCAGTTTAACCCAGAGGAACACTGAAGCTTTCTTT. Amino acid sequence: CASSLTQRNTEAFF.

The chain combines TRBV30 with TRBJ1-1, with D perhaps TRBD1 (5 bases). The CDR3 has 14 residues. Germline CDR1 is GTSNPN and CDR2 is SVGIG (reference sequence). V lost 3 bases and J lost 6, with 17 bases in between. This chain's CDR3 is CAWSFQWGGAEAFF. DNA of the CDR3: TGTGCCTGGAGCTTCCAGTGGGGGGGTGCTGAAGCTTTCTTT.

This clone was detected a few times. The chain carries TRBV18 and TRBJ1-4; TRBD1 matches 7 bases. CDR1 and CDR2 from the germline V gene are KGHSH and LQKENI. The CDR3 sequence is 13 residues long. Trimming removed 1 base from V and 7 bases from J; junction bases left unmatched: 0. CDR3 DNA: TGTGCCAGCTCACCACGGGACAGTGAAAAACTGTTTTTT. Translation: CASSPRDSEKLFF.

The rearrangement uses TRBV7-2 and TRBJ1-2, with TRBD1 as a possible D gene (5 bases). Per germline, CDR1 SGHTA and CDR2 FQGNSA. V was trimmed by 5 bases and J by 8 bases, leaving 18 bases between them. The CDR3 spans 14 residues. The CDR3 reads CASSPTGTAQGYTF. CDR3 nucleotides: TGTGCCAGCAGCCCAACCGGGACGGCGCAGGGCTACACCTTC.

V is TRBV2 and J is TRBJ1-2; D is uncertain. V was pared by 7 bases and J by 1 base, with 16 bases between. The germline gives CDR1 SNHLY, CDR2 FYNNEI. The CDR3 consists of 15 residues. The CDR3 region has the DNA TGTGCCAGCACCCGACCGCCGGAGGGTAACTATGGCTACACCTTC. As protein: CASTRPPEGNYGYTF.

This rearrangement joins TRBV2 to TRBJ2-2; 12 bases agree with TRBD2. CDR3 length equals 22 residues. The V and J ends lost 4 bases and 1 base, in that order; junction bases with no gene match: 19. Germline CDR1 SNHLY, CDR2 FYNNEI. The CDR3 nucleotides are TGTGCCAGCAGTGCCAGTCTCCTCATTGGTACTAGCGGGGGGCGGAACACCGGGGAGCTGTTTTTT. This encodes CASSASLLIGTSGGRNTGELFF.

This rearrangement joins TRBV14 to TRBJ1-6; 7 nucleotides agree with TRBD1. Trimming at V came to 1 base and at J to 6 bases, leaving 6 bases not matched to a gene. The CDR3 contains 16 residues. Germline V gives CDR1 SGHDN, CDR2 FVKESK. This CDR3 reads CASSQGQGLVNSPLHF. The CDR3 DNA is TGTGCCAGCAGCCAAGGACAGGGTTTGGTTAATTCACCCCTCCACTTT.

V and J are TRBV11-2 and TRBJ1-1; possible D gene TRBD1, 6 bases. The CDR3 totals 13 residues. V dropped 1 base and J dropped 8 bases, with 11 bases sitting between them. Germline V lookup: CDR1 SGHAT, CDR2 FQNNGV. The CDR3: CASSLGGHPEAFF. The CDR3 DNA is TGTGCCAGCAGCTTAGGGGGACATCCAGAAGCTTTCTTT.

The chain is built from TRBV28 and TRBJ1-2, with a weak D call TRBD1 (5 bases). CDR1 is MDHEN, CDR2 SYDVKM, per germline. V shed 5 bases and J shed 8 bases, with 12 bases lying between them. CDR3 length: 12 residues. The CDR3 loop is CASSAQNRGYTF. CDR3 sequence (DNA): TGTGCCAGCAGTGCTCAGAACAGGGGCTACACCTTC.

This clone was observed a few times. The DNA of the CDR3 is TGTGCCAGCAGTTACTTGGCGGGGGGCCGATACAATGAGCAGTTCTTC. Protein sequence: CASSYLAGGRYNEQFF. V gene TRBV6-5 combines with J gene TRBJ2-1; 8 nucleotides align to TRBD2. J gave up 4 bases and V 1 base, and 6 bases lay outside the gene matches. The CDR3 length is 16 residues. Germline values: CDR1 MNHEY, CDR2 SVGAGI.

The V gene is TRBV7-3, the J gene TRBJ2-7, with D perhaps matching TRBD1 (5 bases). The CDR3 has 14 residues. With 3 bases removed from V and 0 bases from J, the gap between germline ends came to 9 bases. Per the germline V gene, CDR1 is SGHTA and CDR2 is FQGTGA. CDR3 nucleotide sequence: TGTGCCAGCAGCTTCCAGACAGACTCCTACGAGCAGTACTTC. Translating it yields CASSFQTDSYEQYF.

A single count supports this clone. The gene calls are TRBV5-1 and TRBJ2-7; D remains unclear. Per the germline V gene, CDR1 is SGHRS and CDR2 is YFSETQ. Trimming left V 0 bases short and J 0 bases short, with 10 bases between. CDR3 length: 15 residues. CDR3 bases: TGCGCCAGCAGCTTGGGTCAGGTCGACTCCTACGAGCAGTACTTC. Its translation: CASSLGQVDSYEQYF. The complete variable domain, with remaining parts taken from reference TRBV5-1 and TRBJ2-7, reads KAGVTQTPRYLIKTRGQQVTLSCSPISGHRSVSWYQQTPGQGLQFLFEYFSETQRNKGNFPGRFSGRQFSNSRSEMNVSTLELGDSALYLCASSLGQVDSYEQYFGPGTRLTVT.

The chain links TRBV18 to TRBJ1-2; weak D call: TRBD1 (5 bases). This CDR3 has 13 residues. Germline V gene sequence: CDR1 KGHSH, CDR2 LQKENI. Trimming took 6 bases from V and 4 from J, leaving 12 bases between them. The CDR3 loop reads CASSPGGGYGYTF. CDR3 DNA: TGTGCCAGCTCGCCGGGGGGGGGCTATGGCTACACCTTC. Combining the CDR3 with reference TRBV18 and TRBJ1-2 gives the whole variable domain NAGVMQNPRHLVRRRGQEARLRCSPMKGHSHVYWYRQLPEEGLKFMVYLQKENIIDESGMPKERFSAEFPKEGPSILRIQQVVRGDSAAYFCASSPGGGYGYTFGSGTRLTVV.